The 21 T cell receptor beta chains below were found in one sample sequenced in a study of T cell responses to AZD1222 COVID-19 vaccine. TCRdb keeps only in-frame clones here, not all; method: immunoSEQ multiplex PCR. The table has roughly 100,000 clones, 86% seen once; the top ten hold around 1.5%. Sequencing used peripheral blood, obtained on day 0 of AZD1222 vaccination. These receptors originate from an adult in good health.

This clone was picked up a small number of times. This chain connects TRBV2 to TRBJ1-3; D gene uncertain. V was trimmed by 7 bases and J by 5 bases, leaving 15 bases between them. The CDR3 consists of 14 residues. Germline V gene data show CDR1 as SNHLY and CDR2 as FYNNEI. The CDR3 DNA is TGTGCCAGCACTATCTCCGGGCCAAGAAACACCATATATTTT. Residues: CASTISGPRNTIYF.

The CDR3 DNA reads as TGTGCCAGCAGCCAAGCCGGGACAGGGAGGAATCAGCCCCAGCATTTT. Translating it yields CASSQAGTGRNQPQHF. This rearrangement joins TRBV3-1 (or the pseudogene TRBV3-2) to TRBJ1-5; the match to TRBD1 covers 9 bases. Germline V lookup: CDR1 LGHDT, CDR2 YNNKEL (reference sequence). The CDR3 is 16 residues long. Trimming cost V 1 base and J 4 bases; bases outside gene matches: 5.

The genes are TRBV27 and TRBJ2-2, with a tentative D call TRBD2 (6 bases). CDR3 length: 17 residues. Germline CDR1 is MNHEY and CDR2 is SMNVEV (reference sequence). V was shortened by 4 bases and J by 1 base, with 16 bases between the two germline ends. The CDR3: CASSYRDLGLNTGELFF. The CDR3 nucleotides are TGTGCCAGCAGTTACCGGGACTTAGGATTGAACACCGGGGAGCTGTTTTTT.

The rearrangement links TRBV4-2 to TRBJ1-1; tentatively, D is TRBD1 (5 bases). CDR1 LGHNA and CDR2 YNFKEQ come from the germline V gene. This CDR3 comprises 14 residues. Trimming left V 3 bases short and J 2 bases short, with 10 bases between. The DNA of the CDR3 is TGTGCCAGCAGCCACGGGACGGATAACACTGAAGCTTTCTTT. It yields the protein CASSHGTDNTEAFF.

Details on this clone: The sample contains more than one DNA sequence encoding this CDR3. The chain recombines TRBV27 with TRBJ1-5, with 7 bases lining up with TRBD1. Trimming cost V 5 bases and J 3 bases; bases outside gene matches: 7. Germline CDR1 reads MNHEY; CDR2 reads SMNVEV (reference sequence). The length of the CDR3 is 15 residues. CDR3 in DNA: TGTGCCAGCAGTCTTTCAGGACAGGCCAATCAGCCCCAGCATTTT. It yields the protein CASSLSGQANQPQHF.

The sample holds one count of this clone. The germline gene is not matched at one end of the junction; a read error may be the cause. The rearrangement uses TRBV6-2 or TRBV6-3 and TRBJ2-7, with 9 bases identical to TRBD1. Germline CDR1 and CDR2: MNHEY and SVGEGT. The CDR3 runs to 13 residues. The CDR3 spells CASSYGGTRTGDF. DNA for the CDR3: TGTGCCAGCAGTTACGGGGGTACGAGGACAGGGGACTTC.

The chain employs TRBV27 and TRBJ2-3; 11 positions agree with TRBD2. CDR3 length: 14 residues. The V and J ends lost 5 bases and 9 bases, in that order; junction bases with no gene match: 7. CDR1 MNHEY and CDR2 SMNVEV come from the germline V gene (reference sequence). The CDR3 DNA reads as TGTGCCAGCAGTAAGGGGCTAGCGGGAGGCACGCAGTATTTT. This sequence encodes CASSKGLAGGTQYF.

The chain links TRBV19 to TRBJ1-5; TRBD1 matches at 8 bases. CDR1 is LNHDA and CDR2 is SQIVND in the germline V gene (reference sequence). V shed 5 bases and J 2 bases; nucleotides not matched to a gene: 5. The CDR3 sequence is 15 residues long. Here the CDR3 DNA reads TGTGCCAGTAGTCCGCAGGGGGCAGGCAATCAGCCCCAGCATTTT. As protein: CASSPQGAGNQPQHF.

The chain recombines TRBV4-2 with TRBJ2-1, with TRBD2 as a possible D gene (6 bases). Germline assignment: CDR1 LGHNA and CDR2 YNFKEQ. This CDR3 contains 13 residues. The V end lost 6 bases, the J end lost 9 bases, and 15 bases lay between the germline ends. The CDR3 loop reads CASSYTSGGEQFF. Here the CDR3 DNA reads TGTGCCAGCAGTTATACTTCCGGGGGTGAGCAGTTCTTC.

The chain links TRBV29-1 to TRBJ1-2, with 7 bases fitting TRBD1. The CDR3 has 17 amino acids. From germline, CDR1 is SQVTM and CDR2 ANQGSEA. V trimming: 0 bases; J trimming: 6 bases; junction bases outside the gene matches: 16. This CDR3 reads CSVEDRRGRDRVDGYTF. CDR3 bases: TGCAGCGTTGAAGATCGACGGGGCCGCGACAGGGTCGATGGCTACACCTTC.

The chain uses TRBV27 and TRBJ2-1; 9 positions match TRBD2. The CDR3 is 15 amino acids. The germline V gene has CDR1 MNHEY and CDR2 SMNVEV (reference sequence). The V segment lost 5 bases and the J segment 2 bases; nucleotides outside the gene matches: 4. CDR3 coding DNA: TGTGCCAGCAGTCTGGGACTAGCTCCCTACAATGAGCAGTTCTTC. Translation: CASSLGLAPYNEQFF.

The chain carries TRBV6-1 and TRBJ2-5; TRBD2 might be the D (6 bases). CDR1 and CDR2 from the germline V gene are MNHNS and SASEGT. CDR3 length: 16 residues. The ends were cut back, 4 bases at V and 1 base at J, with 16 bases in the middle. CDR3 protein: CASSGQAGGAQETQYF. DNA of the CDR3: TGTGCCAGCAGTGGACAAGCCGGGGGAGCCCAAGAGACCCAGTACTTC.

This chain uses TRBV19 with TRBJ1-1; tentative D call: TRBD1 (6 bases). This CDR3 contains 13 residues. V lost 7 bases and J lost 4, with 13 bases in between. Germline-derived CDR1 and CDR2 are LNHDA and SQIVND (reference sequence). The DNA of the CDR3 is TGTGCCAGTACCGTAAAAGGGGGCACTGAAGCTTTCTTT. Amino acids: CASTVKGGTEAFF.

The CDR3 nucleotides are TGTGCCACCAGTGGTACAGGGGTCTATGGCTACACCTTC. Translating it yields CATSGTGVYGYTF. The rearrangement links TRBV24-1 to TRBJ1-2; 7 bases are shared with TRBD1. Germline V gene sequence: CDR1 KGHDR, CDR2 SFDVKD. After removal of 5 bases from V and 4 bases from J, the junction contained 3 bases not matched to a gene. The CDR3 covers 13 residues.

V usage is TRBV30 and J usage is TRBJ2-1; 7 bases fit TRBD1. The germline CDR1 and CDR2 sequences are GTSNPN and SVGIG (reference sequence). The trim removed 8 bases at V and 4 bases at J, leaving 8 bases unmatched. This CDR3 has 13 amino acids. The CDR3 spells CAEKRQGYNEQFF. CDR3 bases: TGTGCCGAGAAAAGACAGGGATACAATGAGCAGTTCTTC.

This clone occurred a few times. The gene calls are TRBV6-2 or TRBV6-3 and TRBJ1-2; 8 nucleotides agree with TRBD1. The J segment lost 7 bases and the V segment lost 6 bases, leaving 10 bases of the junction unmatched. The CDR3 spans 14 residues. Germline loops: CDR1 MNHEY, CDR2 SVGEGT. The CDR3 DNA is TGTGCCAGCAGCCCAGGGACAGGTCTCGGTGGCTACACCTTC. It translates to CASSPGTGLGGYTF.

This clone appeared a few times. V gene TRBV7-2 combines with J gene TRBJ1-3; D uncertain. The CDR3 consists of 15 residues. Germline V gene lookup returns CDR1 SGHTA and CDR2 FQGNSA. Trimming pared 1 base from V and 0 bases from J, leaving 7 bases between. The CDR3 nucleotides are TGTGCCAGCAGCTTAGTCGCAGCCTCTGGAAACACCATATATTTT. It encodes CASSLVAASGNTIYF.

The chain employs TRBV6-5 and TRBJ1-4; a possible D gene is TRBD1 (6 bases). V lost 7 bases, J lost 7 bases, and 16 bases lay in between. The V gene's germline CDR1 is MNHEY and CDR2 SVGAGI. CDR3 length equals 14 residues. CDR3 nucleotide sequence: TGTGCCAGCATAGAGGACAGTCCTCCTGAAAAACTGTTTTTT. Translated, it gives CASIEDSPPEKLFF.

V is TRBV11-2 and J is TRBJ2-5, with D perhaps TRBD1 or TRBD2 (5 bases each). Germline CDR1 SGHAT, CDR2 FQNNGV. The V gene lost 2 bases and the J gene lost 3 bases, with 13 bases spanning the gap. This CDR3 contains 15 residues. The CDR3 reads CASSLSGHGKETQYF. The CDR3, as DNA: TGTGCCAGCAGCTTAAGCGGACACGGGAAAGAGACCCAGTACTTC.

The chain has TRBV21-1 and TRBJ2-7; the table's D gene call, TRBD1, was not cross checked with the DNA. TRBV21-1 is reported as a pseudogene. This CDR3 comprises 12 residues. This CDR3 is CASSKAWHEQYF. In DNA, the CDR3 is TGTGCCAGCAGCAAAGCCTGGCACGAGCAGTACTTC.

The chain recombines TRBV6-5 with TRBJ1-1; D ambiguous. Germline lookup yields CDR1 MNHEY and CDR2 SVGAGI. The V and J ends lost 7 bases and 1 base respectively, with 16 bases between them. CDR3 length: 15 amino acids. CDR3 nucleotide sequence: TGTGCCAGCACCCGTGCCGGGTTGGGGAACACTGAAGCTTTCTTT. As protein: CASTRAGLGNTEAFF.